These 32 T cell receptor beta chains originate from one sample sequenced in a study of blood T cell repertoires in COVID-19. Libraries were prepared by immunoSEQ multiplex PCR; TCRdb keeps only in-frame clonotypes and omits some of them. The table has a few hundred thousand clones, 86% seen once; the top ten hold roughly 1.6%. The sample taken for sequencing was peripheral blood. Receptors originate from a woman in her 50s with acute or convalescent COVID-19.

This clone has a single count. V gene TRBV9 combines with J gene TRBJ2-7; TRBD1 is a possible D gene (6 bases). V lost 2 bases and J lost 2, with 11 bases in between. The germline CDR1 and CDR2 sequences are SGDLS and YYNGEE. This CDR3 comprises 14 residues. The chain's CDR3 is CASSVRDMTYEQYF. The CDR3 DNA follows: TGTGCCAGCAGCGTCCGGGACATGACCTACGAGCAGTACTTC.

The chain combines TRBV30 with TRBJ1-6; TRBD1 aligns across 7 bases. The junction had 5 bases not matched to a gene; V was cut back by 3 bases and J by 3 bases. CDR1 and CDR2 (germline): GTSNPN, SVGIG (reference sequence). The CDR3 is 15 residues long. CDR3 DNA: TGTGCCTGGAGGGGATACAGGGGCTATAATTCACCCCTCCACTTT. Protein sequence: CAWRGYRGYNSPLHF.

This chain joins TRBV19 and TRBJ2-7, with 8 bases lining up with TRBD2. V shed 5 bases and J 5 bases; nucleotides not matched to a gene: 5. This CDR3 contains 13 residues. Germline values: CDR1 LNHDA, CDR2 SQIVND (reference sequence). The chain's CDR3 is CASSWTSWNEQYF. CDR3 nucleotide sequence: TGTGCCAGTAGTTGGACTAGCTGGAACGAGCAGTACTTC.

V is TRBV18 and J is TRBJ1-2; tentatively, D is TRBD1 (5 bases). The CDR3 is 14 amino acids. The germline V gene encodes CDR1 KGHSH and CDR2 LQKENI. V was clipped by 1 base and J by 4 bases, with 10 bases between them. In DNA form, the CDR3 reads TGTGCCAGCTCACCACGGCAGGGTTTCTATGGCTACACCTTC. Encoded protein: CASSPRQGFYGYTF.

The chain carries TRBV27 and TRBJ2-3, with D possibly matching TRBD2 (6 bases). The length of the CDR3 is 14 residues. CDR1 is MNHEY and CDR2 is SMNVEV in the germline V gene (reference sequence). V shed 6 bases and J shed 0 bases, with 10 bases lying between them. The CDR3 loop reads CASSLSGSTDTQYF. The CDR3 DNA reads TGTGCCAGCAGCCTCAGCGGGAGCACAGATACGCAGTATTTT.

The chain uses TRBV2 and TRBJ2-2; D may be TRBD1 (5 bases). V lost 7 bases to trimming and J lost 7 bases, with 16 bases between them. Germline lookup yields CDR1 SNHLY and CDR2 FYNNEI. CDR3 length: 14 residues. CDR3 protein: CASKGRVMGGELFF. CDR3 in DNA: TGTGCCAGCAAAGGCAGGGTGATGGGCGGGGAGCTGTTTTTT.

The V call is TRBV5-1, the J call TRBJ1-1, with a possible D match to TRBD1 (5 bases). The V and J ends lost 4 bases and 0 bases respectively, with 13 bases between them. CDR3 length: 15 residues. CDR1 is SGHRS, CDR2 YFSETQ, per germline. The CDR3 region is CASSEQDGLNTEAFF. The CDR3 bases are TGCGCCAGCAGCGAACAGGACGGTCTGAACACTGAAGCTTTCTTT.

J is TRBJ1-1 and V is TRBV7-9; D is ambiguous. Trimming shortened V by 5 bases and J by 0 bases, and 7 bases separated the two germline ends. CDR1 is SEHNR, CDR2 FQNEAQ, per germline (reference sequence). The CDR3 consists of 13 residues. The CDR3 protein is CASSTDMNTEAFF. The DNA of the CDR3 is TGTGCCAGCAGCACCGACATGAACACTGAAGCTTTCTTT.

This clone has a handful of counts. The rearrangement joins TRBV5-5 to TRBJ1-6; 9 bases map to TRBD1. This CDR3 spans 15 amino acids. V lost 2 bases, J lost 7 bases, and 4 bases stayed unmatched. Germline CDR1 SGHKS, CDR2 YYEKEE (reference sequence). CDR3 in DNA: TGTGCCAGCAGCTTTATGACAGGGGGGAATTCACCCCTCCACTTT. It encodes CASSFMTGGNSPLHF.

V is TRBV7-2 and J is TRBJ2-7; 7 positions match TRBD2. The CDR3 contains 17 residues. Germline V gene data show CDR1 as SGHTA and CDR2 as FQGNSA. V was pared by 5 bases and J by 2 bases, with 15 bases of the junction left unmatched. This CDR3 is CASSLSRGTISTYEQYF. The CDR3 DNA reads as TGTGCCAGCAGCCTTAGTCGCGGGACTATATCGACCTACGAGCAGTACTTC.

The genes are TRBV7-9 and TRBJ2-7; no definite D call. Germline V gives CDR1 SEHNR, CDR2 FQNEAQ (reference sequence). V was trimmed by 8 bases and J by 3 bases, leaving 23 bases between them. The CDR3 spans 16 residues. The CDR3 loop reads CASSMGIVRTLYEQYF. CDR3 nucleotides: TGTGCCAGCTCAATGGGCATAGTGCGAACTCTCTACGAGCAGTACTTC.

The V and J genes are TRBV3-1 (or the pseudogene TRBV3-2) and TRBJ1-1, with unresolved D. The germline V gene encodes CDR1 LGHDT and CDR2 YNNKEL (reference sequence). The CDR3 loop spans 13 amino acids. Trimming took 4 bases from V and 1 from J, leaving 7 bases between them. As DNA, the CDR3 is TGTGCCAGCAGCCCCCGCAGGAACACTGAAGCTTTCTTT. It codes for CASSPRRNTEAFF.

This chain joins TRBV4-1 and TRBJ1-3; TRBD1 might be the D (6 bases). The CDR3 has 17 residues. The V gene lost 3 bases and the J gene lost 2 bases, with 17 bases spanning the gap. Germline V CDR1 and CDR2: MGHRA, YSYEKL. CDR3 loop: CASSHPAGVGPGNTIYF. As DNA, the CDR3 is TGCGCCAGCAGCCACCCGGCAGGGGTGGGCCCTGGAAACACCATATATTTT.

The genes are TRBV7-2 and TRBJ2-6; 7 positions match TRBD2. CDR1 and CDR2 from the germline V gene are SGHTA and FQGNSA. The CDR3 consists of 17 residues. After removal of 2 bases from V and 4 bases from J, the junction contained 8 bases not matched to a gene. CDR3 bases: TGTGCCAGCAGCTTAAGCATTAGCGGGCCCGGGGCCAACGTCCTGACTTTC. It encodes CASSLSISGPGANVLTF.

This clone came up once. The chain links TRBV9 to TRBJ1-2; D may be TRBD1 (6 bases). Germline V gene lookup returns CDR1 SGDLS and CDR2 YYNGEE. V lost 4 bases and J 5 bases, leaving 18 bases between the germline ends. The CDR3 covers 15 residues. The CDR3 DNA follows: TGTGCCAGCAGCCCCGGGTGGCAGGGGAGTTATGGCTACACCTTC. Amino acid sequence: CASSPGWQGSYGYTF.

The CDR3 loop is CASSSGITSGRGLSEQFF. The CDR3 DNA reads TGTGCCAGCAGTTCCGGAATTACTAGCGGGAGGGGGTTAAGTGAGCAGTTCTTC. The genes are TRBV6-2 or TRBV6-3 and TRBJ2-1; 13 nucleotides align to TRBD2. The CDR3 is 18 residues long. Trimming at V came to 4 bases and at J to 9 bases, leaving 15 bases not matched to a gene. Per the germline V gene, CDR1 is MNHEY and CDR2 is SVGEGT.

This clone was detected once. The chain carries TRBV6-1 and TRBJ1-5; 8 bases fit TRBD1. CDR1 is MNHNS, CDR2 SASEGT, per germline. The CDR3 extends over 16 amino acids. V lost 1 base and J lost 7; bases outside the gene matches: 9. The CDR3 DNA sequence: TGTGCCAGCAGTGAAGACCCCTCCTCAGGGGGCCAGCCCCAGCATTTT. Translation: CASSEDPSSGGQPQHF.

The chain uses TRBV29-1 and TRBJ1-5; possibly TRBD1 for D (5 bases). CDR1 SQVTM and CDR2 ANQGSEA come from the germline V gene. This CDR3 comprises 13 residues. Trimming took off 4 bases at V and 5 bases at J, with 12 bases between the two ends. CDR3 region: CSVAEGYDQPQHF. The CDR3 bases are TGCAGCGTTGCGGAGGGGTACGATCAGCCCCAGCATTTT.

The chain carries TRBV7-2 and TRBJ2-1; unclear D gene. Germline CDR1 is SGHTA and CDR2 is FQGNSA. The germline V and J ends were trimmed by 5 bases and 1 base, with 9 bases remaining between them. The CDR3 spans 14 residues. The CDR3 coding sequence is TGTGCCAGCAGCCGCGTTATGTCCTACAATGAGCAGTTCTTC. It yields the protein CASSRVMSYNEQFF.

The V call is TRBV19, the J call TRBJ1-2; 10 bases are a match to TRBD1. Trimming removed 6 bases from V and 4 bases from J; junction bases left unmatched: 2. The CDR3 has 13 amino acids. From germline, CDR1 is LNHDA and CDR2 SQIVND (reference sequence). The CDR3 loop is CASRTGGIYGYTF. The DNA of the CDR3 is TGTGCCAGTAGGACAGGGGGCATCTATGGCTACACCTTC. Full variable domain (remainder filled in from reference TRBV19 and TRBJ1-2): DGGITQSPKYLFRKEGQNVTLSCEQNLNHDAMYWYRQDPGQGLRLIYYSQIVNDFQKGDIAEGYSVSREKKESFPLTVTSAQKNPTAFYLCASRTGGIYGYTFGSGTRLTVV.

J is TRBJ2-3 and V is TRBV6-5; D is perhaps TRBD1 (5 bases). The germline V gene encodes CDR1 MNHEY and CDR2 SVGAGI. Deletions cut 2 bases from V and 4 bases from J, with 13 bases between. The CDR3 covers 15 residues. Here the CDR3 DNA reads TGTGCCAGCAGTTACAGCAGGGAATCTGCAGATACGCAGTATTTT. Translated, it gives CASSYSRESADTQYF.

The chain carries TRBV5-4 and TRBJ1-4; D not resolved. Germline assignment: CDR1 SGHNT and CDR2 YYREEE (reference sequence). The V and J ends lost 0 bases and 0 bases respectively, with 9 bases between them. CDR3 length equals 16 residues. The CDR3 bases are TGTGCCAGCAGCTTGGGCAGATCTTCAACTAATGAAAAACTGTTTTTT. Translating it yields CASSLGRSSTNEKLFF.

The DNA of the CDR3 is TGTGCCAGCAGCATCCTGCGGACAGATACGCAGTATTTT. Its protein is CASSILRTDTQYF. The gene calls are TRBV6-5 and TRBJ2-3, with no clear D. Germline assignment: CDR1 MNHEY and CDR2 SVGAGI. This CDR3 spans 13 amino acids. Trimming removed 6 bases at V and 3 bases at J, with 10 bases between.

The table lists this clone with a few counts. The chain couples TRBV6-2 or TRBV6-3 to TRBJ2-7; no clear D. V was pared by 5 bases and J by 6 bases, with 11 bases between. From germline, CDR1 is MNHEY and CDR2 SVGEGT. The CDR3 has 12 amino acids. The CDR3 DNA sequence: TGTGCCAGCAGTGCATCCCGGGTCGAGCAGTACTTC. This codes for CASSASRVEQYF.

The V and J genes are TRBV9 and TRBJ2-2; 10 nucleotides agree with TRBD2. Per germline, CDR1 SGDLS and CDR2 YYNGEE. V gave up 4 bases and J gave up 4 bases; unmatched junction bases: 7. The CDR3 runs to 16 residues. The CDR3 DNA reads TGTGCCAGCAGCACTCGGACTAGCGGTCGCACCGGGGAGCTGTTTTTT. Translation gives CASSTRTSGRTGELFF.

In this sample, this clone turned up a few times. This CDR3 reads CASSSTVNYGYTF. CDR3 DNA sequence: TGCGCCAGCAGCTCGACAGTTAACTATGGCTACACCTTC. The chain has TRBV5-1 and TRBJ1-2; D is perhaps TRBD1 (5 bases). Trimming pared 3 bases from V and 1 base from J, leaving 7 bases between. Germline values: CDR1 SGHRS, CDR2 YFSETQ. This CDR3 has 13 residues.

The rearrangement links TRBV28 to TRBJ2-7, with TRBD1 identical over 8 bases. The CDR3 contains 16 residues. The ends lost 6 bases at V and 1 base at J; junction bases unmatched: 11. Germline CDR1 is MDHEN and CDR2 is SYDVKM. Here the CDR3 reads CASRQTGAILSYEQYF. The CDR3 DNA is TGTGCCAGCAGGCAGACAGGGGCGATACTTTCCTACGAGCAGTACTTC.

The rearrangement joins TRBV2 to TRBJ1-2, with D perhaps TRBD1 (6 bases). The CDR3 contains 13 residues. The germline V gene encodes CDR1 SNHLY and CDR2 FYNNEI. V lost 8 bases and J lost 4, with 14 bases in between. CDR3 in DNA: TGTGCCAGCTGTCAGGGGTTGGGCTATGGCTACACCTTC. It codes for CASCQGLGYGYTF.

This sequence joins TRBV7-2 and TRBJ1-6, with a weak D call TRBD1 (5 bases). The CDR3 is 15 amino acids. Trimming took off 0 bases at V and 7 bases at J, with 10 bases between the two ends. Germline CDR1 SGHTA, CDR2 FQGNSA. In DNA form, the CDR3 reads TGTGCCAGCAGCTTAGCGGCAGGGTACAATTCACCCCTCCACTTT. Translating it yields CASSLAAGYNSPLHF.

This clone appeared a few times. This chain connects TRBV5-4 to TRBJ2-7; the D gene is possibly TRBD2 (6 bases). Germline assignment: CDR1 SGHNT and CDR2 YYREEE (reference sequence). This CDR3 has 15 residues. Trimming cost V 1 base and J 2 bases, with 13 bases left between them. The CDR3 DNA reads as TGTGCCAGCAGCTTGAGTGTCGGGAGCACCTACGAGCAGTACTTC. Protein sequence: CASSLSVGSTYEQYF.

The chain couples TRBV3-1 (or the pseudogene TRBV3-2) to TRBJ2-7; 7 nucleotides line up with TRBD1. CDR3 length equals 15 residues. The germline V gene encodes CDR1 LGHDT and CDR2 YNNKEL (reference sequence). V was pared by 1 base and J by 3 bases, with 6 bases of the junction left unmatched. CDR3 DNA sequence: TGTGCCAGCAGCCAAGCCGAGACAGGGATCTACGAGCAGTACTTC. Protein sequence: CASSQAETGIYEQYF.

This clone was counted between two and nine times. The V gene is TRBV15, the J gene TRBJ1-6; 9 positions match TRBD1. The CDR3 loop spans 15 amino acids. The ends lost 2 bases at V and 10 bases at J; junction bases unmatched: 6. Germline values: CDR1 LNHNV, CDR2 YYDKDF (reference sequence). CDR3 DNA: TGTGCCACCAGCAGAAACGGGGGACAGGGCTCACCCCTCCACTTT. It codes for CATSRNGGQGSPLHF.